Below, 3 T cell receptor beta chains from the same sample are listed, as sequenced in a study of blood T cell repertoires in COVID-19. TCRdb's table, derived via immunoSEQ multiplex PCR, lists solely in-frame clones and lacks some. Here the sample spans approximately 160,000 clones, around 74% being singletons. The sample was peripheral blood. These receptor sequences come from a woman over 75 with acute or convalescent COVID-19.

This clone was recorded only once. The V gene is TRBV29-1, the J gene TRBJ1-1; D remains ambiguous. Germline CDR1 SQVTM, CDR2 ANQGSEA. The CDR3 loop spans 14 amino acids. Trimming took 5 bases from V and 5 from J, leaving 18 bases between them. The CDR3 protein is CSVTSGGVGTEAFF. The CDR3 nucleotides are TGCAGCGTTACCTCGGGCGGGGTAGGAACTGAAGCTTTCTTT.

The chain couples TRBV4-3 to TRBJ2-2; D unclear. The germline V gene encodes CDR1 LGHNA and CDR2 YSLEER. V lost 0 bases and J lost 6, with 23 bases in between. The CDR3 consists of 19 residues. CDR3 amino acids: CASSQELSGGTASAGELFF. In DNA, the CDR3 is TGCGCCAGCAGCCAAGAACTCTCGGGTGGTACGGCGTCAGCCGGGGAGCTGTTTTTT.

The rearrangement uses TRBV6-6 and TRBJ2-3, with TRBD2 identical over 10 bases. The CDR3 covers 16 residues. From germline, CDR1 is MNHNY and CDR2 SVGAGI (reference sequence). After removal of 2 bases from V and 2 bases from J, the junction contained 4 bases not matched to a gene. CDR3 region: CASSYLAGVNTDTQYF. The CDR3 DNA follows: TGTGCCAGCAGTTACCTAGCGGGGGTGAACACAGATACGCAGTATTTT.